The 27 T cell receptor beta chains listed next were all sequenced from one sample in a study of blood T cell repertoires in COVID-19. Assay: immunoSEQ multiplex PCR; the TCRdb copy retains only in-frame clones and omits some. The profile shows around 140,000 clones, about 86% of them singletons. Sequenced sample: peripheral blood. These receptors all come from a woman aged 55-69 years with acute or convalescent COVID-19.

The V gene is TRBV4-3, the J gene TRBJ2-3; TRBD2 agrees at 10 bases. The CDR3 is 18 amino acids. Losses at the gene ends were 0 bases for V and 3 bases for J; bases not matched to a gene: 9. Germline CDR1 reads LGHNA; CDR2 reads YSLEER. This chain's CDR3 is CASSQDPGLATGTDTQYF. In DNA, the CDR3 is TGCGCCAGCAGCCAAGATCCGGGACTAGCGACAGGGACAGATACGCAGTATTTT.

This clone has only one observation. J is TRBJ1-5 and V is TRBV28; no firm D call. V dropped 1 base and J dropped 9 bases, with 13 bases sitting between them. Germline loops: CDR1 MDHEN, CDR2 SYDVKM. There are 14 residues in the CDR3. The CDR3 DNA reads as TGTGCCAGCAGTTTATTCCGCGGCGAGAGGCCCCAGCATTTT. Amino acids: CASSLFRGERPQHF.

V usage is TRBV19 and J usage is TRBJ1-2; D is uncertain. The V gene's germline CDR1 is LNHDA and CDR2 SQIVND (reference sequence). The CDR3 has 16 residues. Deletions cut 7 bases from V and 0 bases from J, with 18 bases between. In DNA, the CDR3 is TGTGCCAGTATGGGCCGAGACCCAAAAGCTAACTATGGCTACACCTTC. Translating gives CASMGRDPKANYGYTF.

The V gene is TRBV19, the J gene TRBJ2-7; 9 positions match TRBD1. CDR3 length: 14 residues. The germline V gene has CDR1 LNHDA and CDR2 SQIVND (reference sequence). The J segment lost 7 bases and the V segment lost 5 bases, leaving 9 bases of the junction unmatched. CDR3 bases: TGTGCCAGTAGTCTCCGGGACAGGGAGAGAGAGCAGTACTTC. It translates to CASSLRDREREQYF.

The chain uses TRBV19 and TRBJ2-5; D is unclear. Germline CDR1 is LNHDA and CDR2 is SQIVND (reference sequence). The CDR3 runs to 14 residues. V was shortened by 1 base and J by 2 bases, with 8 bases between the two germline ends. The CDR3 loop is CASSIGTKQETQYF. The CDR3 bases are TGTGCCAGTAGTATAGGAACTAAGCAAGAGACCCAGTACTTC.

The chain combines TRBV7-2 with TRBJ1-3; TRBD1 aligns across 9 bases. Germline V gene lookup returns CDR1 SGHTA and CDR2 FQGNSA. V shed 5 bases and J 3 bases; nucleotides not matched to a gene: 5. The CDR3 loop spans 15 amino acids. DNA of the CDR3: TGTGCCAGCAGCGCACGGACAGGGGATGGAAACACCATATATTTT. Its protein is CASSARTGDGNTIYF.

The chain couples TRBV30 to TRBJ2-2, with no clear D. The CDR3 totals 15 residues. With 0 bases removed from V and 6 bases from J, the gap between germline ends came to 14 bases. Germline-derived CDR1 and CDR2 are GTSNPN and SVGIG (reference sequence). CDR3 DNA sequence: TGTGCCTGGAGTGTTGGTAGCTTGCAGTCCGGGGAGCTGTTTTTT. Its protein is CAWSVGSLQSGELFF.

V is TRBV15 and J is TRBJ2-5, with 10 bases lining up with TRBD2. The ends lost 1 base at V and 5 bases at J; junction bases unmatched: 4. The CDR3 has 15 amino acids. The germline V gene has CDR1 LNHNV and CDR2 YYDKDF (reference sequence). This CDR3 reads CATSRGTSGGETQYF. The CDR3 DNA reads TGTGCCACCAGCAGAGGGACTAGCGGAGGGGAGACCCAGTACTTC.

The chain is built from TRBV5-5 and TRBJ2-7; D may be TRBD1 (6 bases). V dropped 3 bases and J dropped 3 bases, with 10 bases sitting between them. CDR3 length equals 13 residues. Germline V gives CDR1 SGHKS, CDR2 YYEKEE (reference sequence). As DNA, the CDR3 is TGTGCCAGCAGCTCCGGGACAATCTACGAGCAGTACTTC. It codes for CASSSGTIYEQYF.

The chain couples TRBV5-4 to TRBJ1-2, with a weak D call TRBD1 (6 bases). V lost 4 bases and J lost 2, with 12 bases in between. Looked up from germline, CDR1 is SGHNT and CDR2 is YYREEE (reference sequence). This CDR3 region has 14 residues. The CDR3 loop is CASSARDKNYGYTF. CDR3 coding DNA: TGTGCCAGCAGCGCTCGGGACAAGAACTATGGCTACACCTTC.

This clone was found once. V usage is TRBV30 and J usage is TRBJ2-7, with a tentative D call TRBD2 (5 bases). The V gene's germline CDR1 is GTSNPN and CDR2 SVGIG (reference sequence). V was cut by 0 bases and J by 3 bases, with 15 bases left in between. This CDR3 has 15 residues. The CDR3 nucleotides read TGTGCCTGGAGTGTGCGTCGGGATCGGAACTACGAGCAGTACTTC. Protein: CAWSVRRDRNYEQYF.

This clone was seen more than once but under ten times. CDR3 nucleotides: TGTGCCATCAGTGAAGGGGGGGGTTACGAGCAGTACTTC. Translated, it gives CAISEGGGYEQYF. The chain employs TRBV10-3 and TRBJ2-7; a weak D match, TRBD2 (7 bases). Per germline, CDR1 ENHRY and CDR2 SYGVKD. Trimming took 3 bases from V and 4 from J, leaving 10 bases between them. This CDR3 is 13 amino acids long.

V gene TRBV28 combines with J gene TRBJ2-3, with D possibly TRBD1 on 5 matching bases. This CDR3 is 14 amino acids long. Between the trimmed V and J ends, which lost 3 bases and 1 base, there was a span of 8 bases. CDR1 is MDHEN and CDR2 is SYDVKM in the germline V gene. The CDR3 loop is CASSLSQGTDTQYF. The DNA of the CDR3 is TGTGCCAGCAGTTTGTCACAGGGCACAGATACGCAGTATTTT.

The rearrangement links TRBV9 to TRBJ2-2; 9 bases align to TRBD1. CDR3 length: 16 residues. Germline V gene data show CDR1 as SGDLS and CDR2 as YYNGEE. The J segment lost 5 bases and the V segment lost 2 bases, leaving 7 bases of the junction unmatched. The CDR3 here is CASSVLRGTGTGELFF. DNA for the CDR3: TGTGCCAGCAGCGTCCTTAGGGGGACAGGGACCGGGGAGCTGTTTTTT.

This chain joins TRBV7-6 and TRBJ2-7, with 8 positions matching TRBD2. J was trimmed by 3 bases and V by 0 bases; bases with no gene match: 7. Germline V CDR1 and CDR2: SGHVS, FNYEAQ. This CDR3 has 16 amino acids. The CDR3 here is CASSLAGSGGGYEQYF. As DNA, the CDR3 is TGTGCCAGCAGCTTAGCGGGGTCCGGGGGGGGCTACGAGCAGTACTTC.

V usage is TRBV24-1 and J usage is TRBJ1-2; the D gene is possibly TRBD1 (6 bases). The V and J ends lost 5 bases and 9 bases respectively, with 15 bases between them. The germline V gene has CDR1 KGHDR and CDR2 SFDVKD. The CDR3 contains 13 residues. The CDR3 DNA reads TGTGCCACCAGTGCCAGGGGTTCGGGTAGCTACACCTTC. This encodes CATSARGSGSYTF.

This rearrangement joins TRBV19 to TRBJ1-4; 10 bases are a match to TRBD1. V shed 5 bases, J shed 5 bases, and the junction held 5 bases outside the gene matches. This CDR3 region has 15 residues. The germline V gene has CDR1 LNHDA and CDR2 SQIVND (reference sequence). The CDR3 nucleotides read TGTGCCAGTAGTCCTCCGGGACAGGGGAATGAAAAACTGTTTTTT. This encodes CASSPPGQGNEKLFF.

The chain is built from TRBV13 and TRBJ2-7; D may be TRBD2 (6 bases). Trimming took off 5 bases at V and 0 bases at J, with 14 bases between the two ends. The CDR3 has 15 amino acids. In germline, CDR1 is PRHDT, CDR2 FYEKMQ (reference sequence). The CDR3 coding sequence is TGTGCCAGCAGCCTTGGGACTTGGAGCTCCTACGAGCAGTACTTC. Translation: CASSLGTWSSYEQYF.

This chain links TRBV5-4 with TRBJ1-1; 8 bases are a match to TRBD1. After removal of 4 bases from V and 3 bases from J, the junction contained 5 bases not matched to a gene. Germline-derived CDR1 and CDR2 are SGHNT and YYREEE (reference sequence). CDR3 length equals 14 residues. CDR3 DNA: TGTGCCAGCAGCCGGGGACAGGTGGACACTGAAGCTTTCTTT. Translation: CASSRGQVDTEAFF.

The genes are TRBV20-1 and TRBJ2-3, with D perhaps matching TRBD2 (7 bases). The CDR3 extends over 14 amino acids. Germline V gene data show CDR1 as DFQATT and CDR2 as SNEGSKA (reference sequence). The V end was cut by 5 bases, the J end by 6 bases, with 18 bases between. The CDR3 DNA reads TGCAGTGCTGGTGGGGGGCGGGGGACGGATACGCAGTATTTT. Encoded protein: CSAGGGRGTDTQYF.

J is TRBJ2-1 and V is TRBV7-2; TRBD1 aligns across 11 bases. Germline values: CDR1 SGHTA, CDR2 FQGNSA. Trimming took 0 bases from V and 7 from J; bases not matched to a gene: 17. The CDR3 spans 20 residues. The CDR3 reads CASSLAPPLAGQGAQNEQFF. CDR3 DNA sequence: TGTGCCAGCAGCTTAGCGCCTCCTTTAGCCGGACAGGGGGCGCAAAATGAGCAGTTCTTC. Looking up the rest from reference TRBV7-2 and TRBJ2-1 gives the full variable domain: GAGVSQSPSNKVTEKGKDVELRCDPISGHTALYWYRQSLGQGLEFLIYFQGNSAPDKSGLPSDRFSAERTGGSVSTLTIQRTQQEDSAVYLCASSLAPPLAGQGAQNEQFFGPGTRLTVL.

This chain connects TRBV9 to TRBJ2-3; 16 nucleotides align to TRBD2. With 0 bases clipped from V and 2 bases from J, the junction kept 9 bases outside the gene matches. The CDR3 consists of 20 residues. Germline assignment: CDR1 SGDLS and CDR2 YYNGEE. CDR3 nucleotide sequence: TGTGCCAGCAGCGTAGAGCCCGGGACTAGCGGGGGGGGGCCCACAGATACGCAGTATTTT. It is translated as CASSVEPGTSGGGPTDTQYF.

The V call is TRBV28, the J call TRBJ2-7; 10 bases are shared with TRBD2. This CDR3 comprises 13 residues. Losses at the gene ends were 6 bases for V and 5 bases for J; bases not matched to a gene: 4. CDR1 and CDR2 from the germline V gene are MDHEN and SYDVKM. CDR3 sequence reads: CASRIGTSDEQYF. The CDR3 bases are TGTGCCAGCAGAATCGGGACTAGCGACGAGCAGTACTTC.

V usage is TRBV6-5 and J usage is TRBJ2-7; D perhaps matches TRBD2 (6 bases). In germline, CDR1 is MNHEY, CDR2 SVGAGI. The CDR3 loop spans 14 amino acids. Trimming stripped 3 bases from V and 3 bases from J, with 12 bases between. DNA for the CDR3: TGTGCCAGCAGTTATGGGAGGAGTAACTACGAGCAGTACTTC. Translating it yields CASSYGRSNYEQYF.

V is TRBV9 and J is TRBJ2-1; 7 positions agree with TRBD1. J lost 9 bases, V lost 1 base, and 7 bases had no gene match. The length of the CDR3 is 14 residues. The germline CDR1 and CDR2 sequences are SGDLS and YYNGEE. The CDR3 spells CASSVRDRASEQFF. In DNA, the CDR3 is TGTGCCAGCAGCGTAAGGGACAGAGCCTCTGAGCAGTTCTTC.

The chain is built from TRBV28 and TRBJ2-7; 7 bases are a match to TRBD2. The V segment lost 2 bases and the J segment 3 bases; nucleotides outside the gene matches: 10. Germline V gives CDR1 MDHEN, CDR2 SYDVKM. The CDR3 has 16 amino acids. In DNA form, the CDR3 reads TGTGCCAGCAGTTTAGGGGGGGGTATTGGGGTCTACGAGCAGTACTTC. This translates into CASSLGGGIGVYEQYF.

The chain links TRBV7-9 to TRBJ2-7; 16 nucleotides match TRBD2. CDR3 length equals 15 residues. The V segment lost 5 bases and the J segment 9 bases; nucleotides outside the gene matches: 7. Germline CDR1 reads SEHNR; CDR2 reads FQNEAQ (reference sequence). The CDR3 here is CASSPGLAGGAGQYF. The CDR3 DNA follows: TGTGCCAGCAGCCCGGGACTAGCGGGGGGGGCAGGGCAGTACTTC.